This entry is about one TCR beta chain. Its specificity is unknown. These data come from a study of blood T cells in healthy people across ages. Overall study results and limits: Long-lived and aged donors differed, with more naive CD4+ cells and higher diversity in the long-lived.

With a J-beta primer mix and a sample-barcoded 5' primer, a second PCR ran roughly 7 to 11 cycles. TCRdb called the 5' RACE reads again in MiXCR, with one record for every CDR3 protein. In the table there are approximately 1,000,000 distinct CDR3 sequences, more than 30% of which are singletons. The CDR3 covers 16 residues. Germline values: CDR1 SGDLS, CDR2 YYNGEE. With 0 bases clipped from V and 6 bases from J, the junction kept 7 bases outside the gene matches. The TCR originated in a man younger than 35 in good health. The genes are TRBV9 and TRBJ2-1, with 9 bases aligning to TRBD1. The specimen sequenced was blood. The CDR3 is CASSVASGQGINEQFF. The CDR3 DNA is TGTGCCAGCAGCGTAGCAAGTGGACAGGGGATCAATGAGCAGTTCTTC. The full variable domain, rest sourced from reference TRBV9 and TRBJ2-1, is DSGVTQTPKHLITATGQRVTLRCSPRSGDLSVYWYQQSLDQGLQFLIQYYNGEERAKGNILERFSAQQFPDLHSELNLSSLELGDSALYFCASSVASGQGINEQFFGPGTRLTVL.